This entry features one TCR beta chain sequence. The junction shows a germline mismatch at one end, possibly a read error. The data derive from a study of tumor and adjacent non-tumor tissue in lung cancer. Germline-derived CDR1 and CDR2 are SGHAT and FQNNGV. CDR3 length: 14 residues. This sample's RNA came from whole unsorted tissue. This non-tumor lung sample came from over 3 cm beyond the tumor edge. TCRbeta libraries were built with three rounds of nested PCR, modified from ARM-PCR. TCRdb fed the multiplex PCR reads into MiXCR, producing one record per CDR3 protein. The repertoire holds 43,000 or so distinct CDR3 sequences, with around three fifths as singletons.

The J gene is TRBJ2-2, the V gene TRBV11-2, with D perhaps assigned TRBD1 or TRBD2 (5 bases each). The clonotype originates from a man aged 45-60 years with non-small cell lung cancer. The sequenced sample was distant non-tumor lung tissue. CDR3 region: CASSLSVGTWELFF. DNA for the CDR3: TGTGCCAGTAGCTTATCGGTCGGGACCTGGGAACTGTTTTTT.